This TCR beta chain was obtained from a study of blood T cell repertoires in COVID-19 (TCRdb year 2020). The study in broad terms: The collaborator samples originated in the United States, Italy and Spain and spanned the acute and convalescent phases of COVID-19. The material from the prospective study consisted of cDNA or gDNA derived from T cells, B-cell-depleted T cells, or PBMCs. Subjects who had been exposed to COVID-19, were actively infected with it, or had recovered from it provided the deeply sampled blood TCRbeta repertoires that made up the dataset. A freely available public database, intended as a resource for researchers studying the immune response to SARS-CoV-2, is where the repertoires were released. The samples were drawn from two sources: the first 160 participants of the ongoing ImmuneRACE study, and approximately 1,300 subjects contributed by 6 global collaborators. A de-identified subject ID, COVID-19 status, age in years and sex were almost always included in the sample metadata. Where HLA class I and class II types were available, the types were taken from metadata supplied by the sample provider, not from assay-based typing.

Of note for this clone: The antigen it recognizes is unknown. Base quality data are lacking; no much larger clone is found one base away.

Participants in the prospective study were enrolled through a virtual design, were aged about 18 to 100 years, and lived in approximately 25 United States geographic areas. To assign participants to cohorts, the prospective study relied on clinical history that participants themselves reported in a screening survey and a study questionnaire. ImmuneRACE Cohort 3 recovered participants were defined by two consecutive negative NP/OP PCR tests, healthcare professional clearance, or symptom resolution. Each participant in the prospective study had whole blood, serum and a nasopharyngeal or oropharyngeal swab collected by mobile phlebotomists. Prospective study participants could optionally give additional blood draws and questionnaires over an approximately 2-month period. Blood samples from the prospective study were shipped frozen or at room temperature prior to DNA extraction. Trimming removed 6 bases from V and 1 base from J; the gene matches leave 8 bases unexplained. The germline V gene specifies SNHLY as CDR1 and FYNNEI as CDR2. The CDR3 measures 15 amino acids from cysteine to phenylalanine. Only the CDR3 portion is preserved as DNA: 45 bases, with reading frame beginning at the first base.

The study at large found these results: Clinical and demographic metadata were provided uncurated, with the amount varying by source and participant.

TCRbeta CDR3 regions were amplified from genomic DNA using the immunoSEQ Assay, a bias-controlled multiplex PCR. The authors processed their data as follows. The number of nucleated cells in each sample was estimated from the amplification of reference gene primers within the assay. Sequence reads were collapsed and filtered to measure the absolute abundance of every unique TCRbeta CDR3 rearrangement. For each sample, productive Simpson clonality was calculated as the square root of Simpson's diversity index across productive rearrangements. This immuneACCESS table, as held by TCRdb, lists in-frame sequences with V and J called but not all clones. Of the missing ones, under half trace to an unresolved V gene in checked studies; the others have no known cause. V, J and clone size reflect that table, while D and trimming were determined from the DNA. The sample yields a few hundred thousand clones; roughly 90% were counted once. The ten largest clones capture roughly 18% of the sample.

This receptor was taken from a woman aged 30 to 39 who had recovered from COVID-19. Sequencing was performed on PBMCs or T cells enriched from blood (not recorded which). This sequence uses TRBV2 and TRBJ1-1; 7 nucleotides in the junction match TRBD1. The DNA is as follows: TGTGCCAGCAGCCTTGACAGGGCTGGGAACACTGAAGCTTTCTTT. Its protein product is CASSLDRAGNTEAFF.